This passage covers 2 T cell receptor beta chains from one sample sequenced in a study of shared clonotypes between healthy human individuals. Method: immunoSEQ multiplex PCR; TCRdb's copy keeps in-frame clones and lacks some. Of about 1.1 million clones in the sample, more than 75% are singletons; the top ten hold 0.6% to 0.75%. Sequencing was done on a sample of memory CD4+ T cells from PBMCs. As for subset: CD45RA-negative fraction. These receptors came from a man between 18 and 29 years old in good health. Some clones in this sample may be carry-over from other donors' samples.

The V gene is TRBV2, the J gene TRBJ2-7; 8 bases match TRBD2. This CDR3 has 16 residues. The V and J ends lost 5 bases and 3 bases, in that order; junction bases with no gene match: 12. The germline CDR1 and CDR2 sequences are SNHLY and FYNNEI. CDR3 loop: CASSSPGGAQSYEQYF. The CDR3 coding sequence is TGTGCCAGCAGTTCTCCCGGGGGGGCCCAGAGCTACGAGCAGTACTTC.

V is TRBV4-1 and J is TRBJ2-3; D may be TRBD1 (5 bases). V was shortened by 0 bases and J by 3 bases, with 10 bases between the two germline ends. From germline, CDR1 is MGHRA and CDR2 YSYEKL. This CDR3 has 15 residues. CDR3 DNA sequence: TGCGCCAGCAGCCAAGACAGGGTTACGACAGATACGCAGTATTTT. Translating it yields CASSQDRVTTDTQYF.